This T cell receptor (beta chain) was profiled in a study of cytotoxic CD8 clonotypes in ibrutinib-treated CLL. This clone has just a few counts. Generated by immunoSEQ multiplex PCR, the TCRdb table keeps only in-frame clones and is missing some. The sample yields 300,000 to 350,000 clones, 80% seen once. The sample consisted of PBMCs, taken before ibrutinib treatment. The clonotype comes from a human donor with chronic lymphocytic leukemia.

The CDR3 sequence: CASSQPQDTQYF. CDR3 nucleotides: TGCGCCAGCAGCCAACCTCAAGATACGCAGTATTTT. The V and J genes are TRBV4-1 and TRBJ2-3; D ambiguous. With 2 bases removed from V and 5 bases from J, the gap between germline ends came to 5 bases. The CDR3 consists of 12 residues. Germline CDR1 reads MGHRA; CDR2 reads YSYEKL.